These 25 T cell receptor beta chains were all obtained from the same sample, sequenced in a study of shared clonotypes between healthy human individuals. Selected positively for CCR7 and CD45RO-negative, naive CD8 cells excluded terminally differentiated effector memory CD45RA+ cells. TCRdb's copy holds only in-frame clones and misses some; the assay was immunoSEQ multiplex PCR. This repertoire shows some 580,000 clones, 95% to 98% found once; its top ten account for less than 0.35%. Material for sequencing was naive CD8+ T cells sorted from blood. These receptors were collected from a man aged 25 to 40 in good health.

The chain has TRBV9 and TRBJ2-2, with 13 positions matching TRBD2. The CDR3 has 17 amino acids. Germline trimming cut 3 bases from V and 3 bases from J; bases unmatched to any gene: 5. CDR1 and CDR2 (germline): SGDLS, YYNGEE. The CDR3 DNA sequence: TGTGCCAGCAGCGACGGACTAGCGGGAGTGGACACCGGGGAGCTGTTTTTT. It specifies CASSDGLAGVDTGELFF.

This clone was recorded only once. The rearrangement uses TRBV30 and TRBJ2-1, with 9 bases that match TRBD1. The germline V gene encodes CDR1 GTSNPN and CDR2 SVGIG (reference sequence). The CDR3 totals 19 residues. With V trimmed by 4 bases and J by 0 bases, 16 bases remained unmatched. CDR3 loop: CAWMSDRGKSPSSYNEQFF. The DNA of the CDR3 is TGTGCCTGGATGTCGGACAGGGGAAAATCCCCTAGCTCCTACAATGAGCAGTTCTTC. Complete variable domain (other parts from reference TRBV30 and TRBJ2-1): SQTIHQWPATLVQPVGSPLSLECTVEGTSNPNLYWYRQAAGRGLQLLFYSVGIGQISSEVPQNLSASRPQDRQFILSSKKLLLSDSGFYLCAWMSDRGKSPSSYNEQFFGPGTRLTVL.

CDR3 DNA: TGTGCCACCAGCATCCCCGCTATTACCGAGCTTAGCGGACAAGAGACCCAGTACTTC. Its protein product is CATSIPAITELSGQETQYF. The chain joins TRBV15 to TRBJ2-5, with D maybe TRBD2 (6 bases). Trimming stripped 4 bases from V and 2 bases from J, with 26 bases between. CDR1 is LNHNV, CDR2 YYDKDF, per germline (reference sequence). This CDR3 is built from 19 residues.

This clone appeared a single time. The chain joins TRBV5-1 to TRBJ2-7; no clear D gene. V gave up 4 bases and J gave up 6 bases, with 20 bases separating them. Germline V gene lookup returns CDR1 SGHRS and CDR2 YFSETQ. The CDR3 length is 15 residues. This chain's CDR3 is CASSTPSRSGSEQYF. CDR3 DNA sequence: TGCGCCAGCAGCACCCCGAGTCGTTCAGGATCCGAGCAGTACTTC.

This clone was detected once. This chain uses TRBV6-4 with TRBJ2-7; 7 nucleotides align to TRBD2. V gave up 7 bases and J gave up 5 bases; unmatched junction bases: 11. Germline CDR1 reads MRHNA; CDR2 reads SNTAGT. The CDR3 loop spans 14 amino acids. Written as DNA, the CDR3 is TGTGCCAGCAATGGTGCGCTAGCGGCGGACGAGCAGTACTTC. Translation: CASNGALAADEQYF.

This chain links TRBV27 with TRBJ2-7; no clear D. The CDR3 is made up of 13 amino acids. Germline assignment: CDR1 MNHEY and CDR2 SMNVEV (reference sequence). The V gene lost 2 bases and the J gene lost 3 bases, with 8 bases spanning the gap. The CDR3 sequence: CASSLGQIYEQYF. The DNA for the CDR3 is TGTGCCAGCAGTTTAGGCCAAATCTACGAGCAGTACTTC.

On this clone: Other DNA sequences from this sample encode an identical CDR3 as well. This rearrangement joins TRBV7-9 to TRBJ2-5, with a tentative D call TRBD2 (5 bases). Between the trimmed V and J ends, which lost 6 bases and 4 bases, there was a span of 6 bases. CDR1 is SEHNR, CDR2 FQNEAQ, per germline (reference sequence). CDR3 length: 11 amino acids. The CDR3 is CASRAGETQYF. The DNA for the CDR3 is TGTGCCAGCAGGGCGGGAGAGACCCAGTACTTC.

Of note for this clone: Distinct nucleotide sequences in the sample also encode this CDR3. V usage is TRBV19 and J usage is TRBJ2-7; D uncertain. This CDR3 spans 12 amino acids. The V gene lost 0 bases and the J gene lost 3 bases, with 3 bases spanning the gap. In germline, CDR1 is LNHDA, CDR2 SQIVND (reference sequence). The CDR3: CASSIDGYEQYF. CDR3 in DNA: TGTGCCAGTAGTATAGACGGCTACGAGCAGTACTTC.

As DNA, the CDR3 is TGTGCCAGCAGCCGAAACTACAATGAGCAGTTCTTC. Encoded protein: CASSRNYNEQFF. V is TRBV7-9 and J is TRBJ2-1; no clear D. CDR1 is SEHNR and CDR2 is FQNEAQ in the germline V gene (reference sequence). V dropped 5 bases and J dropped 3 bases, with 5 bases sitting between them. CDR3 length: 12 residues.

The CDR3 sequence: CASSPLWSDRAYEQYF. The CDR3 nucleotides read TGTGCCAGCAGTCCGCTCTGGAGCGACCGAGCCTACGAGCAGTACTTC. The rearrangement links TRBV27 to TRBJ2-7, with D unresolved. CDR3 length: 16 amino acids. Germline CDR1 and CDR2: MNHEY and SMNVEV (reference sequence). Trimming left V 5 bases short and J 2 bases short, with 19 bases between.

The CDR3 sequence is CASSQDGRGYQPQHF. The CDR3 coding sequence is TGCGCCAGCAGCCAAGATGGCCGGGGGTATCAGCCCCAGCATTTT. V usage is TRBV4-1 and J usage is TRBJ1-5, with D possibly matching TRBD1 (5 bases). There are 15 residues in the CDR3. V lost 0 bases, J lost 5 bases, and 11 bases lay in between. Germline V gives CDR1 MGHRA, CDR2 YSYEKL.

In DNA form, the CDR3 reads TGTGCCATCAGTGAGTCTTTAGGAAGGGACAATGAGCAGTTCTTC. Amino acid sequence: CAISESLGRDNEQFF. The chain couples TRBV10-3 to TRBJ2-1; no clear D. The CDR3 sequence is 15 residues long. The V end lost 0 bases, the J end lost 5 bases, and 11 bases lay between the germline ends. Germline CDR1 reads ENHRY; CDR2 reads SYGVKD.

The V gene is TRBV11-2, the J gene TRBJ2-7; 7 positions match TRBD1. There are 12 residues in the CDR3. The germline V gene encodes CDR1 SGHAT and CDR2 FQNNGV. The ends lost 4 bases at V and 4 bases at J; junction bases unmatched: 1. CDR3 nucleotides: TGTGCCAGCAGCTCAGGGGGATACGAGCAGTACTTC. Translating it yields CASSSGGYEQYF.

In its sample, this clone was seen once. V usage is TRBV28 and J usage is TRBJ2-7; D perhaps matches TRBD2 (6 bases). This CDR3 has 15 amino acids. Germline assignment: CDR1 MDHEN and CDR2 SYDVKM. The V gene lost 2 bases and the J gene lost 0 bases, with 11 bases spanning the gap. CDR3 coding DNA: TGTGCCAGCAGTTTAGTTCAGGGAGGCTCCTACGAGCAGTACTTC. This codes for CASSLVQGGSYEQYF.

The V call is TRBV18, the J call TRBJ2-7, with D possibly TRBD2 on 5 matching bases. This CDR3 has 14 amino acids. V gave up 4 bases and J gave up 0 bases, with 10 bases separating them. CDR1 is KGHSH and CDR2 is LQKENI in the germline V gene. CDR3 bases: TGTGCCAGCTCACTCGCGGAGGCCTCCTACGAGCAGTACTTC. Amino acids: CASSLAEASYEQYF.

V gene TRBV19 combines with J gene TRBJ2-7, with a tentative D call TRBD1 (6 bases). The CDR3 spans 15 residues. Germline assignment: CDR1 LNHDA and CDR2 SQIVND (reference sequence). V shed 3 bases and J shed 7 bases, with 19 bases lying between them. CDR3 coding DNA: TGTGCCAGTAGTATCGTCCCAGGGGCCCTAAGTGAGCAGTACTTC. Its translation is CASSIVPGALSEQYF.

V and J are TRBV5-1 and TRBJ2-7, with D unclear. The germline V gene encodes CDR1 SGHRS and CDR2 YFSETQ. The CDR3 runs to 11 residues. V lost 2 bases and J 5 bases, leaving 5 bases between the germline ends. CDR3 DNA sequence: TGCGCCAGCAGCTTTTCCCACGAGCAGTACTTC. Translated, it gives CASSFSHEQYF.

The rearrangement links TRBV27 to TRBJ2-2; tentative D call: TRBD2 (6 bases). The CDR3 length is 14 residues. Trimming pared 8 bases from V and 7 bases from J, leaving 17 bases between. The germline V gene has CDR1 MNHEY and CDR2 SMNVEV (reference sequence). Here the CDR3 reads CASSPGLSFGELFF. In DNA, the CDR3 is TGTGCCAGCTCTCCGGGACTTTCCTTCGGGGAGCTGTTTTTT.

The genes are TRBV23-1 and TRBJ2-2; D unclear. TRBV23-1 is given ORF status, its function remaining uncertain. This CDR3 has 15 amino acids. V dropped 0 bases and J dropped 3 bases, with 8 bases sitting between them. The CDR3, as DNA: TGCGCCAGCAGTCAATCAAGCCTTCACACCGGGGAGCTGTTTTTT. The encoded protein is CASSQSSLHTGELFF.

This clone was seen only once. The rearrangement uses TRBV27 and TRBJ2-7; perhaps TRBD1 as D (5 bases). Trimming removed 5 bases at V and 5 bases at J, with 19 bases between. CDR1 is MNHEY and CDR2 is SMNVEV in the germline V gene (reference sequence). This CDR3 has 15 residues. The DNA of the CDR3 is TGTGCCAGCAGTCCGATCAGGGTGGGCTTCAACGAGCAGTACTTC. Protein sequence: CASSPIRVGFNEQYF.

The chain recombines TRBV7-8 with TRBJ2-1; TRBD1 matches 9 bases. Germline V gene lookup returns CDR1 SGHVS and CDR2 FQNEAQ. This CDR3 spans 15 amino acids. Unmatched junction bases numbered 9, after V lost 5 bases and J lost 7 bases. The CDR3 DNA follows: TGTGCCAGCAGCCGCGGGGACAGGGTTCTTAATGAGCAGTTCTTC. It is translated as CASSRGDRVLNEQFF.

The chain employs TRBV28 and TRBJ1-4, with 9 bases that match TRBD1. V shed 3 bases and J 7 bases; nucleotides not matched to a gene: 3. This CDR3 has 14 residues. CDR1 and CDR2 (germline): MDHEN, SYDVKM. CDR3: CASSLGTGLEKLFF. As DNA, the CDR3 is TGTGCCAGCAGTTTGGGGACAGGGCTTGAAAAACTGTTTTTT.

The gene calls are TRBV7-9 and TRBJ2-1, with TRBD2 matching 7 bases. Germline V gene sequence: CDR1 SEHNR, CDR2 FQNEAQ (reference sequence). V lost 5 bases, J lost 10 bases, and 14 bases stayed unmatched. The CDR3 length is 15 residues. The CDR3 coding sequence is TGTGCCAGCAGCCCGCGACGGGGACTAACGAGGGAGCAGTTCTTC. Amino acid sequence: CASSPRRGLTREQFF.

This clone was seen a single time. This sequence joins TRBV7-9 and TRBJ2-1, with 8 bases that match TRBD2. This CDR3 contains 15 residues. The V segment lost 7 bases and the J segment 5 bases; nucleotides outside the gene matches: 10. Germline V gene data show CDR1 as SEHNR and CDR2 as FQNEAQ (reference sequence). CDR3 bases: TGTGCCAGCACCCGGGCTCGCGGGGGGCACAATGAGCAGTTCTTC. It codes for CASTRARGGHNEQFF.

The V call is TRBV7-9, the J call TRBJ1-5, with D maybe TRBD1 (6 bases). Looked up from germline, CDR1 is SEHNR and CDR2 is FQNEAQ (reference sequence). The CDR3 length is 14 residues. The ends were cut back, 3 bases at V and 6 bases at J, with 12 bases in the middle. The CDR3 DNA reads TGTGCCAGCAGCTTCTCGGAGGGGGTTCAGCCCCAGCATTTT. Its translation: CASSFSEGVQPQHF.